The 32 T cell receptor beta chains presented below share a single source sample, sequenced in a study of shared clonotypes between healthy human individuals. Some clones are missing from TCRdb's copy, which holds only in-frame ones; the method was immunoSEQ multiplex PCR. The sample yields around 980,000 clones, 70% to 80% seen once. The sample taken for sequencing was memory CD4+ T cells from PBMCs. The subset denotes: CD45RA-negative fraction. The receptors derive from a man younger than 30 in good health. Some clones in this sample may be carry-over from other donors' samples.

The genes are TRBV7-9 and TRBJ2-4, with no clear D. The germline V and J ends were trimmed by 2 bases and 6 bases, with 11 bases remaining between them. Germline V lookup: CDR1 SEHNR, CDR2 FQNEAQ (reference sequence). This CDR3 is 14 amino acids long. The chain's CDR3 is CASSLSLAGNIQYF. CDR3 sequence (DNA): TGTGCCAGCAGCTTAAGTTTAGCCGGAAACATTCAGTACTTC.

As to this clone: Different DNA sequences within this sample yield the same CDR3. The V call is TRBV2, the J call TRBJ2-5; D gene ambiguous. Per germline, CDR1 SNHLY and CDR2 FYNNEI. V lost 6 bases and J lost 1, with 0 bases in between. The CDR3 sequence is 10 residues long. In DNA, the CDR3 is TGTGCCAGCAGCCAAGAGACCCAGTACTTC. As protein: CASSQETQYF. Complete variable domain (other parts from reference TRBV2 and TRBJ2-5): EPEVTQTPSHQVTQMGQEVILRCVPISNHLYFYWYRQILGQKVEFLVSFYNNEISEKSEIFDDQFSVERPDGSNFTLKIRSTKLEDSAMYFCASSQETQYFGPGTRLLVL.

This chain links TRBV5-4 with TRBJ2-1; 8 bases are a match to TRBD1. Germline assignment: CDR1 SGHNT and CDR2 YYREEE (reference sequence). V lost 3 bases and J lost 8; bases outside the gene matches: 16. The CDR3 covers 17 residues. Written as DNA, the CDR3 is TGTGCCAGCAGCTCGAAGACCGGGACAGGTCGAATGGATGAGCAGTTCTTC. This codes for CASSSKTGTGRMDEQFF.

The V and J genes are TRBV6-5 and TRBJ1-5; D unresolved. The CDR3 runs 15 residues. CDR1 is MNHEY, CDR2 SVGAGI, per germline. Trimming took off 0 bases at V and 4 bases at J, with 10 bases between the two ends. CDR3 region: CASSYSMAGNQPQHF. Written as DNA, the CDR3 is TGTGCCAGCAGTTACTCGATGGCAGGTAATCAGCCCCAGCATTTT.

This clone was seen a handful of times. CDR3 coding DNA: TGTGCCACCAGCAGACAGGGCACTAATGAAAAACTGTTTTTT. Its translation: CATSRQGTNEKLFF. The chain links TRBV15 to TRBJ1-4; maybe TRBD1 (5 bases). The CDR3 consists of 14 residues. Between the trimmed V and J ends, which lost 2 bases and 2 bases, there was a span of 6 bases. The V gene's germline CDR1 is LNHNV and CDR2 YYDKDF (reference sequence).

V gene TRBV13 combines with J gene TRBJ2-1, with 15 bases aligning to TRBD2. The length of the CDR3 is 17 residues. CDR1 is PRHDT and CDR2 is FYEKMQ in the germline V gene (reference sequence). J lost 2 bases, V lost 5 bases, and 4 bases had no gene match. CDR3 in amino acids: CASSPRTSGRAYNEQFF. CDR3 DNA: TGTGCCAGCAGCCCTCGGACTAGCGGGAGGGCCTACAATGAGCAGTTCTTC.

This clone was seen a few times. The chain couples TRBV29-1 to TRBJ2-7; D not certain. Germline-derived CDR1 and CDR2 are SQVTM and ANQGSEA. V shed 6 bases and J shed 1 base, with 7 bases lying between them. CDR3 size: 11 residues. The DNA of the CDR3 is TGCAGCGTGCGTAAGTCCTACGAGCAGTACTTC. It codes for CSVRKSYEQYF.

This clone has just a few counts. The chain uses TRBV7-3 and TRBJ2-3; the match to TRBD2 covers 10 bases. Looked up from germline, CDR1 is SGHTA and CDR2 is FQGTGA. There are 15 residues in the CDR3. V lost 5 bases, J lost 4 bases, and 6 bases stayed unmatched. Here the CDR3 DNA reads TGTGCCAGCAGCCGTCTAGCGGGAGTTCCAGATACGCAGTATTTT. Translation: CASSRLAGVPDTQYF. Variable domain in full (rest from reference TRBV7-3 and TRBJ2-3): GAGVSQTPSNKVTEKGKYVELRCDPISGHTALYWYRQSLGQGPEFLIYFQGTGAADDSGLPNDRFFAVRPEGSVSTLKIQRTERGDSAVYLCASSRLAGVPDTQYFGPGTRLTVL.

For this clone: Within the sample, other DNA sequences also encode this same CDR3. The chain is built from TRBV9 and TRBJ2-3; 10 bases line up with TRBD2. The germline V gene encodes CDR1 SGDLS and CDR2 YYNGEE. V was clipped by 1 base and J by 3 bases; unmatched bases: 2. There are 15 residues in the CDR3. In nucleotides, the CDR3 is TGTGCCAGCAGCGTATTGACTAGCGGGACAGATACGCAGTATTTT. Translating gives CASSVLTSGTDTQYF.

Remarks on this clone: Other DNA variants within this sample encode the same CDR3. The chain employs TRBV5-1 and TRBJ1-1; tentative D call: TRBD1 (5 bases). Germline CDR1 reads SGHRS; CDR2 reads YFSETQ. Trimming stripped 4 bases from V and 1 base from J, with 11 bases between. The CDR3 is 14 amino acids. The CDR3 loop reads CASSPGTANTEAFF. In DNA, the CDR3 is TGCGCCAGCAGCCCCGGGACCGCGAACACTGAAGCTTTCTTT.

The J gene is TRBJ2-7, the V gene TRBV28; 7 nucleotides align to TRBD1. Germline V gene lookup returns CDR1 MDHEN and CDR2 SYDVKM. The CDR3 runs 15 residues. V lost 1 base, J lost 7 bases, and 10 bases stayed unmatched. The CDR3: CASSLLGEGGEEQYF. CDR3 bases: TGTGCCAGCAGTTTATTAGGAGAAGGGGGCGAGGAGCAGTACTTC.

The CDR3 sequence: CASSVELRGESGNTIYF. DNA for the CDR3: TGTGCCAGCAGCGTAGAGCTAAGGGGAGAGTCTGGAAACACCATATATTTT. The chain employs TRBV9 and TRBJ1-3, with TRBD1 as a possible D gene (5 bases). This CDR3 has 17 residues. Trimming removed 0 bases from V and 1 base from J, with 14 bases in between. In germline, CDR1 is SGDLS, CDR2 YYNGEE.

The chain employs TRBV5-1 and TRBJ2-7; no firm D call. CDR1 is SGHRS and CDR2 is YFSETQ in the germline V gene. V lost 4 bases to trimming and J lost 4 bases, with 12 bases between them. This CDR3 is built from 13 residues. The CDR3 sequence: CASSPLVAYEQYF. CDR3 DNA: TGCGCCAGCAGCCCCCTTGTGGCTTACGAGCAGTACTTC.

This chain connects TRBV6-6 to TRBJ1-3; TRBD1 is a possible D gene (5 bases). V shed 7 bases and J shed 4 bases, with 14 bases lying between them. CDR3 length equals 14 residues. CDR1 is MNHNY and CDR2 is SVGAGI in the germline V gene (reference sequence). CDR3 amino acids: CASTQQVSGNTIYF. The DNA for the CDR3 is TGTGCCAGCACCCAACAGGTCTCCGGAAACACCATATATTTT.

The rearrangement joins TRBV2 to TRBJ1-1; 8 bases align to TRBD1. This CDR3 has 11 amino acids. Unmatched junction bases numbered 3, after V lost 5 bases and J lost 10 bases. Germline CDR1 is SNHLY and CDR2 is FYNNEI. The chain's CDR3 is CASSPGTGAFF. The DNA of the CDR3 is TGTGCCAGCAGTCCCGGGACAGGAGCTTTCTTT.

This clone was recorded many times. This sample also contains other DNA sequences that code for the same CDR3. The CDR3, as DNA: TGTGCCAGCAGCTTGGTCGGGACCGGGGAGCTGTTTTTT. Translated: CASSLVGTGELFF. This sequence joins TRBV5-4 and TRBJ2-2; no clear D gene. CDR3 length: 13 amino acids. Looked up from germline, CDR1 is SGHNT and CDR2 is YYREEE (reference sequence). The V gene lost 0 bases and the J gene lost 5 bases, with 5 bases spanning the gap. The full variable domain, rest sourced from reference TRBV5-4 and TRBJ2-2, is ETGVTQSPTHLIKTRGQQVTLRCSSQSGHNTVSWYQQALGQGPQFIFQYYREEENGRGNFPPRFSGLQFPNYSSELNVNALELDDSALYLCASSLVGTGELFFGEGSRLTVL.

The CDR3 DNA reads as TGTGCCAGCAGCTTTTCGGATGGGAGTGTCCAGCCCCAGCATTTT. It translates to CASSFSDGSVQPQHF. The chain recombines TRBV7-8 with TRBJ1-5; D is ambiguous. Germline loops: CDR1 SGHVS, CDR2 FQNEAQ. CDR3 length: 15 residues. Trimming shortened V by 3 bases and J by 7 bases, and 16 bases separated the two germline ends.

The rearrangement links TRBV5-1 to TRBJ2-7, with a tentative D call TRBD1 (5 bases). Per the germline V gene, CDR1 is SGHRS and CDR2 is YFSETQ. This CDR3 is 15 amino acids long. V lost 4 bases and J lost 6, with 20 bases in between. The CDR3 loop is CASSRLNSQGSEQYF. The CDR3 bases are TGCGCCAGCAGCCGTCTTAACAGCCAGGGATCCGAGCAGTACTTC.

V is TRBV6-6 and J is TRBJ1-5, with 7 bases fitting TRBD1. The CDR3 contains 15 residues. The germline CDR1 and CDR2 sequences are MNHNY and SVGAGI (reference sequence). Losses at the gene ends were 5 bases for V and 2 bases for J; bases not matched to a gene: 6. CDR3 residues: CASSRNRGGNQPQHF. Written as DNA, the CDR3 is TGTGCCAGCAGTCGAAACAGGGGTGGCAATCAGCCCCAGCATTTT.

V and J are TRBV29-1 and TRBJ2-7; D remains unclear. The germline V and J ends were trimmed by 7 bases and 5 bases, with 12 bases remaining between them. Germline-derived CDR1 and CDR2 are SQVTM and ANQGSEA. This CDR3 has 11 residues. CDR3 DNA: TGCAGCGCCAGCTGGGTCCACGAGCAGTACTTC. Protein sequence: CSASWVHEQYF.

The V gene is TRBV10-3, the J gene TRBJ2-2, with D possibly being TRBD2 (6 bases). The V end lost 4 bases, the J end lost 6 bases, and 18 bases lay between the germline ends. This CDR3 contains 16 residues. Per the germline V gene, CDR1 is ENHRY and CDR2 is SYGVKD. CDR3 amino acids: CAISAATSKMSGELFF. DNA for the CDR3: TGTGCCATCAGTGCGGCAACTAGCAAAATGTCCGGGGAGCTGTTTTTT.

CDR3 in DNA: TGTGCCAGCAGTTTACGAGTACAGGGGGCTAACGAGCAGTACTTC. It yields the protein CASSLRVQGANEQYF. The chain has TRBV27 and TRBJ2-7; 9 bases are a match to TRBD1. Per the germline V gene, CDR1 is MNHEY and CDR2 is SMNVEV (reference sequence). The CDR3 consists of 15 residues. After removal of 2 bases from V and 5 bases from J, the junction contained 7 bases not matched to a gene.

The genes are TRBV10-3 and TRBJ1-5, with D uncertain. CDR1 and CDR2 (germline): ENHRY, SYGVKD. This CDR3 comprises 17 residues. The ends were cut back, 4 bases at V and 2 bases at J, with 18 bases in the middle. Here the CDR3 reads CAISGRQTGMGNQPQHF. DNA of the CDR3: TGTGCCATCAGTGGTCGGCAGACGGGTATGGGCAATCAGCCCCAGCATTTT.

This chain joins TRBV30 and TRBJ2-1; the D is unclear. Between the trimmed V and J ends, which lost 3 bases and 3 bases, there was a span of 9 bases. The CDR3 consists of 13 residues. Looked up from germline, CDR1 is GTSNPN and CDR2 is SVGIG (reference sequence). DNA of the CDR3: TGTGCCTGGAGAATGAGCAACTACAATGAGCAGTTCTTC. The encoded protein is CAWRMSNYNEQFF.

Here the CDR3 reads CAISVGRSNQPQHF. In nucleotides, the CDR3 is TGTGCCATCAGTGTCGGACGGAGCAATCAGCCCCAGCATTTT. V usage is TRBV10-3 and J usage is TRBJ1-5; D gene ambiguous. V was trimmed by 4 bases and J by 1 base, leaving 8 bases between them. The germline gives CDR1 ENHRY, CDR2 SYGVKD. The CDR3 contains 14 residues.

The CDR3 here is CASSLTLGGTGAGNEQFF. CDR3 DNA sequence: TGTGCCAGCAGTTTAACGTTGGGGGGAACGGGAGCGGGCAATGAGCAGTTCTTC. J is TRBJ2-1 and V is TRBV27; D possibly corresponds to TRBD2 (6 bases). This CDR3 has 18 amino acids. In germline, CDR1 is MNHEY, CDR2 SMNVEV (reference sequence). V lost 2 bases, J lost 6 bases, and 23 bases lay in between.

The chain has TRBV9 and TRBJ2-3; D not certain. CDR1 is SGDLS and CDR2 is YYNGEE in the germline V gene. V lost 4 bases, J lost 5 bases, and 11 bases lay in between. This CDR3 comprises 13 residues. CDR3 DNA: TGTGCCAGCAGCATTCTGACCGGAGATACGCAGTATTTT. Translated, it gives CASSILTGDTQYF.

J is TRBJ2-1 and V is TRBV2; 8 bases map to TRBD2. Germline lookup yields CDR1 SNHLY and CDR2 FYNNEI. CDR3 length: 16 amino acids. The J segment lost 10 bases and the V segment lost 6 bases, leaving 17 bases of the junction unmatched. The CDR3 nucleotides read TGTGCCAGCAGACAATCGGTTAGCGGGACCCCCTTGGAGCAGTTCTTC. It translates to CASRQSVSGTPLEQFF.

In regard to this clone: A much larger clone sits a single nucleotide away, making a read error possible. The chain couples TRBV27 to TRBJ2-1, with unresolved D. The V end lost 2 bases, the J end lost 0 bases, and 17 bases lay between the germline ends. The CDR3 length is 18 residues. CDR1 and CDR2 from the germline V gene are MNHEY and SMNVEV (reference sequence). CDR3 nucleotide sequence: TGTGCCAGCAGTTTAGGTTTGAATTCCCTCACCTCCTACAATGAGCAGTTCTTC. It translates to CASSLGLNSLTSYNEQFF.

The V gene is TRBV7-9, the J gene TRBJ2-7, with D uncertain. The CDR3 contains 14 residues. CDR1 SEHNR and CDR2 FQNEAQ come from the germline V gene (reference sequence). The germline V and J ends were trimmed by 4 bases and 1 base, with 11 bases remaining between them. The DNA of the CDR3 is TGTGCCAGCAGCTGGGGTCTTGCGTCCTACGAGCAGTACTTC. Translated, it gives CASSWGLASYEQYF. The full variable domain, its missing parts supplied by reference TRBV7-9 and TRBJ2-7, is DTGVSQNPRHKITKRGQNVTFRCDPISEHNRLYWYRQTLGQGPEFLTYFQNEAQLEKSRLLSDRFSAERPKGSFSTLEIQRTEQGDSAMYLCASSWGLASYEQYFGPGTRLTVT.

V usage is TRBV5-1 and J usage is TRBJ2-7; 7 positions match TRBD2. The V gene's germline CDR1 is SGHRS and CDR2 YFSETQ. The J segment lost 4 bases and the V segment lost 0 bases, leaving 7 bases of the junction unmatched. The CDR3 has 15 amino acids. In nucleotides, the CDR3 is TGCGCCAGCAGCTTGGACGGGAGGCCGCCGTACGAGCAGTACTTC. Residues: CASSLDGRPPYEQYF.

CDR3 residues: CASRSRVEQPQHF. The CDR3 DNA reads TGTGCCAGCAGATCGAGGGTGGAACAGCCCCAGCATTTT. The V call is TRBV27, the J call TRBJ1-5; no clear D. Germline V gene data show CDR1 as MNHEY and CDR2 as SMNVEV (reference sequence). The length of the CDR3 is 13 residues. V lost 6 bases to trimming and J lost 7 bases, with 13 bases between them.